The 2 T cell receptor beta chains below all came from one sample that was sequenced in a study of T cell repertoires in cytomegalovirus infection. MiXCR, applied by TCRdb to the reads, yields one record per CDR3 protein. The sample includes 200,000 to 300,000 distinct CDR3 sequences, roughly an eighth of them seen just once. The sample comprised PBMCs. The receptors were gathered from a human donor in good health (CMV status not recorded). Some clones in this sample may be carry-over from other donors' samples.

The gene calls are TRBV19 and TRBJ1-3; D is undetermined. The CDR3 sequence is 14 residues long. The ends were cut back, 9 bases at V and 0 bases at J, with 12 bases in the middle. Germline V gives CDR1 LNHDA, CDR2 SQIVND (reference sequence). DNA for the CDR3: TGTGCCAGCAGAAGTATCGGCTCTGGAAACACCATATATTTT. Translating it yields CASRSIGSGNTIYF.

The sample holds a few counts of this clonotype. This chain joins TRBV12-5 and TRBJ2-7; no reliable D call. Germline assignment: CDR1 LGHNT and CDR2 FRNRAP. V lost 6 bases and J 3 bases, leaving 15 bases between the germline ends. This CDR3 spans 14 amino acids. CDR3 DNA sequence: TGTGCTAGTGGCCTTACCCCTGGGGTCTACGAGCAGTACTTC. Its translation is CASGLTPGVYEQYF.